The 5 T cell receptor beta chains below all came from one sample that was sequenced in a study of T cells in Graves' hyperthyroidism and ophthalmopathy. Amplified TCR beta CDR3 regions came from RNA transcripts. The primer set for the first-round RT-PCR of the TCR CDR3 was HTBI. MiXCR, applied by TCRdb to the multiplex PCR reads, yields one record per CDR3 protein. This sample has 350,000 or so distinct CDR3 sequences, with roughly 18% found just once. Source material: blood. Receptors originate from a woman aged 40 to 49 with Graves' ophthalmopathy.

J is TRBJ2-7 and V is TRBV12-3 or TRBV12-4; 9 bases map to TRBD2. Trimming at V came to 5 bases and at J to 1 base, leaving 6 bases not matched to a gene. This CDR3 spans 15 amino acids. The CDR3 loop reads CASSPVSGGSYEQYF. The CDR3 DNA reads TGTGCCAGCAGTCCCGTTAGCGGGGGATCCTACGAGCAGTACTTC.

This clonotype showed up many times. The chain combines TRBV3-1 with TRBJ2-7; 8 nucleotides match TRBD2. V lost 2 bases and J lost 2; bases outside the gene matches: 2. The V gene's germline CDR1 is LGHDT and CDR2 YNNKEL (reference sequence). The length of the CDR3 is 14 residues. The DNA of the CDR3 is TGTGCCAGCAGCCAAACTAGCGGTGCCTACGAGCAGTACTTC. Translated: CASSQTSGAYEQYF.

This clonotype occurred many times. The gene calls are TRBV20-1 and TRBJ2-7; TRBD1 is a possible D gene (5 bases). The germline V and J ends were trimmed by 6 bases and 2 bases, with 8 bases remaining between them. The CDR3 extends over 11 amino acids. The germline CDR1 and CDR2 sequences are DFQATT and SNEGSKA (reference sequence). The CDR3 coding sequence is TGCAGTGCAAGACAGACCTACGAGCAGTACTTC. This sequence encodes CSARQTYEQYF.

This clonotype was picked up many times. The rearrangement joins TRBV6-4 to TRBJ2-6; D might be TRBD1 or TRBD2, each matching 5 bases. The ends were cut back, 6 bases at V and 0 bases at J, with 12 bases in the middle. The germline gives CDR1 MRHNA, CDR2 SNTAGT. The CDR3 length is 16 residues. As DNA, the CDR3 is TGTGCCAGCAGCCGGGACGTTGGCTCTGGGGCCAACGTCCTGACTTTC. The encoded protein is CASSRDVGSGANVLTF.

This clonotype was recorded many times. CDR3 bases: TGTGCCAGCAGCTGGGGACAGGGGCTCCCCTACGAGCAGTACTTC. Its protein is CASSWGQGLPYEQYF. This chain joins TRBV28 and TRBJ2-7; the match to TRBD1 covers 10 bases. V gave up 6 bases and J gave up 2 bases; unmatched junction bases: 7. Germline loops: CDR1 MDHEN, CDR2 SYDVKM. The CDR3 has 15 residues.